This TCR beta chain was sequenced during a study of blood T cell repertoires in COVID-19. Using immunoSEQ multiplex PCR, the repertoire was profiled, and TCRdb retains in-frame clones only, with some absent. The sample holds 250,000 to 350,000 clones, around nine tenths seen once. CDR1 and CDR2 (germline): SGHTA, FQGTGA. The CDR3 loop spans 14 amino acids. Between the trimmed V and J ends, which lost 4 bases and 2 bases, there was a span of 11 bases. The chain is built from TRBV7-3 and TRBJ1-2; D gene ambiguous. The specimen sequenced was peripheral blood. This clonotype originated in a woman in her 30s with COVID-19, enrolled during active disease. The CDR3 nucleotides are TGTGCCAGCAGCTCAAGGGCGGGGAACTATGGCTACACCTTC. Residues: CASSSRAGNYGYTF.